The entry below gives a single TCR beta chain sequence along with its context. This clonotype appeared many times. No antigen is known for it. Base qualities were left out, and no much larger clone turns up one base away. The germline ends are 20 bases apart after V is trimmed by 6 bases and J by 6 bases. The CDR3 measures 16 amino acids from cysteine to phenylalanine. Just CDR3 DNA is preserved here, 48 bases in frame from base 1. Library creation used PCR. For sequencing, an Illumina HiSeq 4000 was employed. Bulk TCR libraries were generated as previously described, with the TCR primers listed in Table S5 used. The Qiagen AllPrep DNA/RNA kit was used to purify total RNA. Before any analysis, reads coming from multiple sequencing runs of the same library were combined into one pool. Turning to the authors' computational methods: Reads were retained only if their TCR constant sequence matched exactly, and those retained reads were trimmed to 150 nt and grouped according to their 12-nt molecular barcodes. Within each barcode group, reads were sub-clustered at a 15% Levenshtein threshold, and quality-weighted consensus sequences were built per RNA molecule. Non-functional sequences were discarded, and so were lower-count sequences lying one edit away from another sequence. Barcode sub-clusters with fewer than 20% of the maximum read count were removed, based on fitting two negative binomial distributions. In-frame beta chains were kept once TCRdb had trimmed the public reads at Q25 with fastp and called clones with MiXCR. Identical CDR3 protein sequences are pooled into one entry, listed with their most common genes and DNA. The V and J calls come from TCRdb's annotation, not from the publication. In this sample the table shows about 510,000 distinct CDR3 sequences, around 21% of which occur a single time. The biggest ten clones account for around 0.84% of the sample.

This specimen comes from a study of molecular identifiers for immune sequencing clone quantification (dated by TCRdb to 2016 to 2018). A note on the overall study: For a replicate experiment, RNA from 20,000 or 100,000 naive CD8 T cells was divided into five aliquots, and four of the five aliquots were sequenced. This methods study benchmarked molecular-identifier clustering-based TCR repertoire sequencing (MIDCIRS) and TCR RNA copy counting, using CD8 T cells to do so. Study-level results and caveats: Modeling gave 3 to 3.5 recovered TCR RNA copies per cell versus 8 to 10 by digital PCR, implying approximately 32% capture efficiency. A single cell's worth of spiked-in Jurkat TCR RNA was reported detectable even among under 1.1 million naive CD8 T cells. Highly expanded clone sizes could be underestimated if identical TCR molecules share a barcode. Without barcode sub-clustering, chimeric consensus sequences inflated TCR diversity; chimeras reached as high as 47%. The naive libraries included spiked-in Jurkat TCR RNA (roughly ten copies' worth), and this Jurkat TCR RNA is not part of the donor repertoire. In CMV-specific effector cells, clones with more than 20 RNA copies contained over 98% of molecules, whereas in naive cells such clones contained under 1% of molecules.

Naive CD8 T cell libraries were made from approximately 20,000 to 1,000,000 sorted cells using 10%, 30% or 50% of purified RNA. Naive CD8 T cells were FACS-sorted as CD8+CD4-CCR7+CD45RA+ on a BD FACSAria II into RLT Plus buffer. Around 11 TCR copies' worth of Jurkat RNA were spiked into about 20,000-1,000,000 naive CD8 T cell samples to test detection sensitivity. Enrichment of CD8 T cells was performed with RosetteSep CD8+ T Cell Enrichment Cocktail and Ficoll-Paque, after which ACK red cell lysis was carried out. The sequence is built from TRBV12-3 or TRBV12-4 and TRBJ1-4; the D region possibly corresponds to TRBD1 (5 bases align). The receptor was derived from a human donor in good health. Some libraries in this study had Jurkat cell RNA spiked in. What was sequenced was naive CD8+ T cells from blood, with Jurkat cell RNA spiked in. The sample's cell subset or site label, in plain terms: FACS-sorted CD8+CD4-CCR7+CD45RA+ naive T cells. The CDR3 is CASSLTPGTSDEKLFF. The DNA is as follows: TGTGCCAGCAGCCTAACCCCAGGGACGAGTGATGAAAAACTGTTTTTT.